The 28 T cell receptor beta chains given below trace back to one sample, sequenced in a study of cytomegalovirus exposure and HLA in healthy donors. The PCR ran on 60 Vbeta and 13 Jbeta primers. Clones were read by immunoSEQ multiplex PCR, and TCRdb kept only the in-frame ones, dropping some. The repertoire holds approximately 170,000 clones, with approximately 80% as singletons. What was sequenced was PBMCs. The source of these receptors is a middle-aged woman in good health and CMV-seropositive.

The CDR3 nucleotides are TGTGCCATCAGGGGAGGGGCAGGTCGGACTACTAGCACAGATACGCAGTATTTT. It translates to CAIRGGAGRTTSTDTQYF. V is TRBV10-3 and J is TRBJ2-3, with 7 bases identical to TRBD2. With V trimmed by 6 bases and J by 0 bases, 15 bases remained unmatched. The CDR3 is 18 amino acids. Per germline, CDR1 ENHRY and CDR2 SYGVKD.

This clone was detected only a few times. CDR3 nucleotide sequence: TGTGCCAGCAGTCCCCCGGACAGGGGGTTTGAGCAGTTCTTC. This codes for CASSPPDRGFEQFF. The chain links TRBV6-6 to TRBJ2-1; 10 bases match TRBD1. The CDR3 is 14 residues long. After removal of 5 bases from V and 9 bases from J, the junction contained 7 bases not matched to a gene. The germline gives CDR1 MNHNY, CDR2 SVGAGI (reference sequence).

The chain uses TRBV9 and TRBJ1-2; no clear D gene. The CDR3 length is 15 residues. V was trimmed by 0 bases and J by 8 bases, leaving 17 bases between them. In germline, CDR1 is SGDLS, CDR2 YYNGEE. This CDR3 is CASSVESAGRGGYTF. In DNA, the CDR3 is TGTGCCAGCAGCGTAGAATCTGCCGGTCGAGGAGGCTACACCTTC.

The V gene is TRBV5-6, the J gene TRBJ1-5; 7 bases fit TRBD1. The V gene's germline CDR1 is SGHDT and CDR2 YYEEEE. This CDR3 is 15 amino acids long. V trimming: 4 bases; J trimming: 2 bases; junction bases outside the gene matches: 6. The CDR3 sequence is CASSLQGLGNQPQHF. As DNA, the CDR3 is TGTGCCAGCAGCCTACAGGGGTTGGGCAATCAGCCCCAGCATTTT.

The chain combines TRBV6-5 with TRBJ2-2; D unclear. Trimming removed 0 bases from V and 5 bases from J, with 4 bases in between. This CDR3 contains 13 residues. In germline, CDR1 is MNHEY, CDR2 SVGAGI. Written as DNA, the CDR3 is TGTGCCAGCAGTTACTCGAGGACCGGGGAGCTGTTTTTT. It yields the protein CASSYSRTGELFF.

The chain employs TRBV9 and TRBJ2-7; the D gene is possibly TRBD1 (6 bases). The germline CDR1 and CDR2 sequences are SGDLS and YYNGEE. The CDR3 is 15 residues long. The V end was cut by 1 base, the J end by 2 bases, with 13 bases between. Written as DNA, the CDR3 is TGTGCCAGCAGCGTAAGTACAGGGCCAACCTACGAGCAGTACTTC. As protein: CASSVSTGPTYEQYF.

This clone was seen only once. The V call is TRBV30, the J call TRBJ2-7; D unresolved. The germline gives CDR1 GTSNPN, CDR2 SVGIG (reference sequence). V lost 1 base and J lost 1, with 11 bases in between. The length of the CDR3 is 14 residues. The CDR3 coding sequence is TGTGCCTGGAGTGGGAGACTCCTATCCTACGAGCAGTACTTC. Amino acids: CAWSGRLLSYEQYF.

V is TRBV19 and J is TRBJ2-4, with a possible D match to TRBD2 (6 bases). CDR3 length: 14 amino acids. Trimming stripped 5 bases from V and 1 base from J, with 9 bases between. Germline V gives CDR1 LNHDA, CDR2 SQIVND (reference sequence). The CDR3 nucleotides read TGTGCCAGTAGTGGTGGGAGGGCCAAAAACATTCAGTACTTC. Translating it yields CASSGGRAKNIQYF.

The CDR3 DNA follows: TGTGCCAGCACTCGGGCAAGCGGGGGTAATGAGCAGTTCTTC. Its translation: CASTRASGGNEQFF. The rearrangement joins TRBV2 to TRBJ2-1, with 8 bases aligning to TRBD2. Germline V gene lookup returns CDR1 SNHLY and CDR2 FYNNEI. CDR3 length equals 14 residues. J was trimmed by 7 bases and V by 7 bases; bases with no gene match: 9.

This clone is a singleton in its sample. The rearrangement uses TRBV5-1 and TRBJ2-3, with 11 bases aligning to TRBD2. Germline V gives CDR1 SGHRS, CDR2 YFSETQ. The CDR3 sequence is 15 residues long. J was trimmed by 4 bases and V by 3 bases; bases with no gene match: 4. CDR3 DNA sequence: TGCGCCAGCAGCTCAAGTAGCGGGGGGGCAGATACGCAGTATTTT. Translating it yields CASSSSSGGADTQYF. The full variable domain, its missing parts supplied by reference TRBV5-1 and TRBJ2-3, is KAGVTQTPRYLIKTRGQQVTLSCSPISGHRSVSWYQQTPGQGLQFLFEYFSETQRNKGNFPGRFSGRQFSNSRSEMNVSTLELGDSALYLCASSSSSGGADTQYFGPGTRLTVL.

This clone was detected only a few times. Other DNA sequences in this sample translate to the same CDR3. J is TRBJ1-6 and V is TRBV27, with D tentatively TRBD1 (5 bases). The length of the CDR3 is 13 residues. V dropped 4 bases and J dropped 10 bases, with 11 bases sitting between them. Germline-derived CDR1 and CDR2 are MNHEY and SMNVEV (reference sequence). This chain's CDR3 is CASSSRVYSPLHF. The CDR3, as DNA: TGTGCCAGCAGTTCCAGGGTATACTCACCCCTCCACTTT.

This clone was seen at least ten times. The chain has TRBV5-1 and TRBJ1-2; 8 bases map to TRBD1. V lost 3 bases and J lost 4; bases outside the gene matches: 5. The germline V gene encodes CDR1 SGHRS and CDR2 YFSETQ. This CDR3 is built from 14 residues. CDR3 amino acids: CASSSGQGSYGYTF. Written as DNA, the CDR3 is TGCGCCAGCAGCTCCGGACAGGGTAGCTATGGCTACACCTTC.

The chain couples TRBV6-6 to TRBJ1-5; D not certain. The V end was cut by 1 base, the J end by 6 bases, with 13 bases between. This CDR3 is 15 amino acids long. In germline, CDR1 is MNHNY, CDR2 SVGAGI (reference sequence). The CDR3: CASSYLGQEGQPQHF. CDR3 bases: TGTGCCAGCAGTTACTTAGGTCAGGAGGGTCAGCCCCAGCATTTT.

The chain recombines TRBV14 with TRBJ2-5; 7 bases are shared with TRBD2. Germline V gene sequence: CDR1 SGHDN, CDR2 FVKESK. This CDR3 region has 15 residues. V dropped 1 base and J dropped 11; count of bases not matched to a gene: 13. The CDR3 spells CASSQASGDYSEQYF. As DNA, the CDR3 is TGTGCCAGCAGCCAAGCCTCCGGGGACTACTCTGAGCAGTACTTC.

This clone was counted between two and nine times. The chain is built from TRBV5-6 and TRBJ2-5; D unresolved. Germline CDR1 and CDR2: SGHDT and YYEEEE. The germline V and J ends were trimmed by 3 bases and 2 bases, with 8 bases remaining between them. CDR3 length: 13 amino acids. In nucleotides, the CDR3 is TGTGCCAGCAGCTCCGCCAGGCAAGAGACCCAGTACTTC. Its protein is CASSSARQETQYF.

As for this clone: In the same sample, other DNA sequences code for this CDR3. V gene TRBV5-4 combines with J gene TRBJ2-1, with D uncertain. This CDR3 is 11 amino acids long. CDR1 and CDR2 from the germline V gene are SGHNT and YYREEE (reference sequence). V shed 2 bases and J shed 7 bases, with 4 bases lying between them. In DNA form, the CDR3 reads TGTGCCAGCAGCTTCGTGAATGAGCAGTTCTTC. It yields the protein CASSFVNEQFF.

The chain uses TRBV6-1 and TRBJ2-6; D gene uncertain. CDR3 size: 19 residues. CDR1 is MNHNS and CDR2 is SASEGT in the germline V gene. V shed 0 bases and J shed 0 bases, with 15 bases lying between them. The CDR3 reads CASSEAWQRGSSGANVLTF. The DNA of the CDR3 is TGTGCCAGCAGTGAAGCGTGGCAGCGAGGAAGCTCTGGGGCCAACGTCCTGACTTTC.

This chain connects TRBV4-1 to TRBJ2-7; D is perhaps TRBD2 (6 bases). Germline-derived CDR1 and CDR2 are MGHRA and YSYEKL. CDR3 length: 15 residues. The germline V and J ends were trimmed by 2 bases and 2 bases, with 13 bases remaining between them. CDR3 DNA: TGCGCCAGCAGCCAATCCCCTAGCGACCCCTACGAGCAGTACTTC. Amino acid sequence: CASSQSPSDPYEQYF.

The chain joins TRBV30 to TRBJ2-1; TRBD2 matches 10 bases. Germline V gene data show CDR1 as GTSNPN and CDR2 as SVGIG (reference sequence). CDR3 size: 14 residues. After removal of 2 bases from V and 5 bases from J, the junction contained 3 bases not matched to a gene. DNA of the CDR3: TGTGCCTGGAGTAGGACTAGCGGAAACAATGAGCAGTTCTTC. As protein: CAWSRTSGNNEQFF.

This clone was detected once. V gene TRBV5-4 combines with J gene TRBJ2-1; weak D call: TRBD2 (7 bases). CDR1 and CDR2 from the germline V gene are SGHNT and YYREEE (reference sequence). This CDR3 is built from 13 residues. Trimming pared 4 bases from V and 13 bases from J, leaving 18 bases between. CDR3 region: CASSLPGGGAQFF. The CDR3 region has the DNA TGTGCCAGCAGCCTCCCTGGTGGGGGGGCACAGTTCTTC. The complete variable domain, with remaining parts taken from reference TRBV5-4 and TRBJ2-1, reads ETGVTQSPTHLIKTRGQQVTLRCSSQSGHNTVSWYQQALGQGPQFIFQYYREEENGRGNFPPRFSGLQFPNYSSELNVNALELDDSALYLCASSLPGGGAQFFGPGTRLTVL.

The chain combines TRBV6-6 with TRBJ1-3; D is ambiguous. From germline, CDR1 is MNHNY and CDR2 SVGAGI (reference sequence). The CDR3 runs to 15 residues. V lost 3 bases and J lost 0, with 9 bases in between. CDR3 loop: CASSYEGNSGNTIYF. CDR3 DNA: TGTGCCAGCAGTTATGAGGGCAACTCTGGAAACACCATATATTTT.

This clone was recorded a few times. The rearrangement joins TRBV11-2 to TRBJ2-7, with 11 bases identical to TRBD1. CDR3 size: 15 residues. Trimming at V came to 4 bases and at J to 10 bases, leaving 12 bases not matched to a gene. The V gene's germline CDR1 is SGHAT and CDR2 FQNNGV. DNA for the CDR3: TGTGCCAGCAGCTCAACTCCCAGGGGACAGGGGGATCAGTACTTC. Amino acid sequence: CASSSTPRGQGDQYF.

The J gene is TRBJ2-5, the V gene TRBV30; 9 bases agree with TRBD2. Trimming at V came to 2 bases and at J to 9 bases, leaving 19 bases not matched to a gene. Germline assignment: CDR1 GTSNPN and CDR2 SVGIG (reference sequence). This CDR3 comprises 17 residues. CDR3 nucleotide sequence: TGTGCCTGGAGTCCCTCGCCGGGGCGGGGGGGTCCGGTGGCCCAGTACTTC. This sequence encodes CAWSPSPGRGGPVAQYF. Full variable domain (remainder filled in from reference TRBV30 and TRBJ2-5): SQTIHQWPATLVQPVGSPLSLECTVEGTSNPNLYWYRQAAGRGLQLLFYSVGIGQISSEVPQNLSASRPQDRQFILSSKKLLLSDSGFYLCAWSPSPGRGGPVAQYFGPGTRLLVL.

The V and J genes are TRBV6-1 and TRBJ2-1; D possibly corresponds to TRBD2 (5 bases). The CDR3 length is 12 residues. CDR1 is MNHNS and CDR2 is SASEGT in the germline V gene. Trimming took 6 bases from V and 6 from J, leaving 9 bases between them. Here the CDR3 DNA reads TGTGCCAGCAGACTAGGGTTCAATGAGCAGTTCTTC. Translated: CASRLGFNEQFF.

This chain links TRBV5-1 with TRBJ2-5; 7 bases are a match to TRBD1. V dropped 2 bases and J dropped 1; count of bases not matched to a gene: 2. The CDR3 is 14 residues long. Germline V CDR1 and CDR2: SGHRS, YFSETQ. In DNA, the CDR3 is TGCGCCAGCAGCTTCGGGACAGCCCAAGAGACCCAGTACTTC. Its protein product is CASSFGTAQETQYF.

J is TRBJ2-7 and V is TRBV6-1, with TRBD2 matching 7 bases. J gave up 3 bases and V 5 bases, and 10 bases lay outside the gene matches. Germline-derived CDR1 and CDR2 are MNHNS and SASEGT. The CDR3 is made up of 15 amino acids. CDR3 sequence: CASSPTGASGYEQYF. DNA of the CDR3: TGTGCCAGCAGTCCAACTGGGGCTAGCGGCTACGAGCAGTACTTC.

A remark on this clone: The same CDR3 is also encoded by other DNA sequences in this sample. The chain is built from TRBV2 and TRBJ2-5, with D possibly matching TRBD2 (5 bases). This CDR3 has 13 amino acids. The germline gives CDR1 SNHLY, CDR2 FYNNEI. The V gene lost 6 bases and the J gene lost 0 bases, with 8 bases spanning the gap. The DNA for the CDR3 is TGTGCCAGCAGCAAGGACTACCAAGAGACCCAGTACTTC. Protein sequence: CASSKDYQETQYF.

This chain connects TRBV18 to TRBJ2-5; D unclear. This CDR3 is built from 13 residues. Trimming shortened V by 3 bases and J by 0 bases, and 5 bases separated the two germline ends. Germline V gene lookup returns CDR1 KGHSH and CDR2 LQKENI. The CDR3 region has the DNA TGTGCCAGCTCACCTCGAGACCAAGAGACCCAGTACTTC. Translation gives CASSPRDQETQYF.